Listed here are 29 T cell receptor beta chains from one sample, sequenced in a study of blood T cells in healthy people across ages. Next came a second PCR, run for about 6 to 12 cycles, which used a sample-barcoded 5' primer along with a J-beta primer mix. TCRdb used MiXCR to reprocess the 5' RACE reads, holding one entry per CDR3 protein. The data show about 760,000 distinct CDR3 sequences, approximately 53% seen once. Material for sequencing was blood. The receptors shown here come from a man aged 35-49 years in good health.

The table lists this clonotype with a few counts. This chain links TRBV5-1 with TRBJ1-2, with no clear D. CDR1 is SGHRS and CDR2 is YFSETQ in the germline V gene. The CDR3 spans 14 residues. The V gene lost 0 bases and the J gene lost 4 bases, with 10 bases spanning the gap. CDR3 amino acids: CASSLDSDTYGYTF. CDR3 nucleotide sequence: TGCGCCAGCAGCTTGGATTCAGACACCTATGGCTACACCTTC.

This clonotype was counted only a few times. This chain links TRBV10-3 with TRBJ2-1; D might be TRBD1 (6 bases). The V end lost 0 bases, the J end lost 4 bases, and 13 bases lay between the germline ends. Germline-derived CDR1 and CDR2 are ENHRY and SYGVKD. This CDR3 is built from 16 residues. The CDR3 reads CAISESRDNRYNEQFF. The CDR3 nucleotides are TGTGCCATCAGTGAGTCGAGGGACAACCGATACAATGAGCAGTTCTTC.

This chain links TRBV6-5 with TRBJ2-7, with TRBD2 as a possible D gene (6 bases). The J call may be faulty, since TRBJ2-5 better matches the DNA end. CDR3 length: 14 residues. Germline V lookup: CDR1 MNHEY, CDR2 SVGAGI. The CDR3 sequence is CASSYGRGQETQYF. The DNA for the CDR3 is TGTGCCAGCAGTTACGGGCGGGGACAAGAGACCCAGTACTTC.

This clonotype has a handful of counts. The V gene is TRBV9, the J gene TRBJ2-5; 8 bases are a match to TRBD2. The CDR3 is 15 amino acids. The germline CDR1 and CDR2 sequences are SGDLS and YYNGEE. V gave up 2 bases and J gave up 6 bases; unmatched junction bases: 9. Here the CDR3 DNA reads TGTGCCAGCAGCGTTGGAGCGGGAGTGGGACAGACCCAGTACTTC. This codes for CASSVGAGVGQTQYF.

J is TRBJ2-4 and V is TRBV2, with D hard to call. Germline CDR1 is SNHLY and CDR2 is FYNNEI. The CDR3 spans 15 residues. The V and J ends lost 11 bases and 0 bases respectively, with 17 bases between them. The CDR3 DNA sequence: TGTGCCGGGCGAGGTGGGAATATAGCCAAAAACATTCAGTACTTC. It yields the protein CAGRGGNIAKNIQYF.

This sequence joins TRBV7-8 and TRBJ2-1; no firm D call. V dropped 2 bases and J dropped 10 bases, with 6 bases sitting between them. The length of the CDR3 is 11 residues. The germline CDR1 and CDR2 sequences are SGHVS and FQNEAQ. CDR3: CASSLQWEQFF. CDR3 bases: TGTGCCAGCAGCTTACAGTGGGAGCAGTTCTTC.

This clonotype was counted once. This chain links TRBV9 with TRBJ2-1; 9 bases fit TRBD2. Germline V gene lookup returns CDR1 SGDLS and CDR2 YYNGEE. The CDR3 contains 16 residues. After removal of 0 bases from V and 8 bases from J, the junction contained 9 bases not matched to a gene. The CDR3 nucleotides read TGTGCCAGCAGCGTAGATTCTGGACTAGCGTCCGATGAGCAGTTCTTC. This gives the protein CASSVDSGLASDEQFF.

The chain carries TRBV7-2 and TRBJ2-1, with 14 bases lining up with TRBD2. Germline V lookup: CDR1 SGHTA, CDR2 FQGNSA. This CDR3 contains 20 residues. The junction had 12 bases not matched to a gene; V was cut back by 5 bases and J by 0 bases. The CDR3: CASSGRGLAGGPSSYNEQFF. The CDR3 nucleotides are TGTGCCAGCAGCGGGAGAGGACTAGCGGGAGGCCCCAGCTCCTACAATGAGCAGTTCTTC.

The chain recombines TRBV6-5 with TRBJ1-1; 11 bases fit TRBD1. V dropped 5 bases and J dropped 1; count of bases not matched to a gene: 9. CDR3 length: 17 amino acids. Germline CDR1 MNHEY, CDR2 SVGAGI. CDR3 bases: TGTGCCAGCAGTACCCCGGGACAGGGGGTCAGGAACACTGAAGCTTTCTTT. Translation: CASSTPGQGVRNTEAFF.

The gene calls are TRBV4-2 and TRBJ2-5; 7 bases agree with TRBD2. The assigned J gene may be wrong: the sequence end matches TRBJ2-1 better. CDR3 length: 20 amino acids. Germline loops: CDR1 LGHNA, CDR2 YNFKEQ. The CDR3 DNA follows: TGTGCCAGCAGCCAAGATGTCCTTTTCGGAGTCGCTAGCGGCGAAGAGACCCAGTTCTTC. This sequence encodes CASSQDVLFGVASGEETQFF.

This chain links TRBV6-4 with TRBJ2-5, with TRBD2 as a possible D gene (5 bases). The CDR3 covers 14 residues. Germline V gene lookup returns CDR1 MRHNA and CDR2 SNTAGT. V gave up 2 bases and J gave up 0 bases, with 7 bases separating them. The CDR3 region has the DNA TGTGCCAGCAGTGACCTCGGGAACCAAGAGACCCAGTACTTC. Its protein is CASSDLGNQETQYF.

Only a few counts were recorded for this clonotype. This sequence joins TRBV7-9 and TRBJ2-1; the D gene is possibly TRBD2 (6 bases). Germline CDR1 and CDR2: SEHNR and FQNEAQ (reference sequence). The CDR3 has 18 residues. Trimming stripped 5 bases from V and 3 bases from J, with 23 bases between. The CDR3 nucleotides are TGTGCCAGCAGCCTGCCAGAAGACACTAGCAGCTTCTACAATGAGCAGTTCTTC. It yields the protein CASSLPEDTSSFYNEQFF.

This clonotype was seen a handful of times. The CDR3: CASSYIRAGGSGLDQYF. The CDR3 DNA sequence: TGTGCCAGCAGTTACATCAGAGCGGGAGGGTCCGGGTTGGACCAGTACTTC. V and J are TRBV6-7 and TRBJ2-7, with TRBD2 matching 10 bases. TRBV6-7 is an ORF, with its function uncertain. The CDR3 is made up of 17 amino acids. V shed 2 bases, J shed 10 bases, and the junction held 17 bases outside the gene matches.

This clonotype turned up a few times. The genes are TRBV7-2 and TRBJ1-2; D uncertain. The CDR3 runs 12 residues. Per germline, CDR1 SGHTA and CDR2 FQGNSA. Trimming left V 1 base short and J 4 bases short, with 4 bases between. The CDR3 DNA is TGTGCCAGCAGCTTAGGTAGCTATGGCTACACCTTC. It encodes CASSLGSYGYTF.

The CDR3 nucleotides read TGTGCCAGCACTAAGGGAACCTCTGGGGCCAACGTCCTGACTTTC. Amino acids: CASTKGTSGANVLTF. The chain uses TRBV27 and TRBJ2-6; D uncertain. Germline V lookup: CDR1 MNHEY, CDR2 SMNVEV (reference sequence). This CDR3 contains 15 residues. V lost 7 bases, J lost 0 bases, and 10 bases lay in between.

This clonotype turned up a few times. V and J are TRBV12-3 or TRBV12-4 and TRBJ1-1, with 9 bases matching TRBD1. Unmatched junction bases numbered 18, after V lost 6 bases and J lost 1 base. The CDR3 consists of 19 residues. The CDR3, as DNA: TGTGCCAGCAGCTCATATTTTGGAGGGACAGGGAAATCGAACACTGAAGCTTTCTTT. Its protein is CASSSYFGGTGKSNTEAFF.

On this clonotype: A junction end diverges from the germline sequence, so it may reflect a read error. In DNA, the CDR3 is TGTGCCAGCAGCCACCCGGGGGGCGGGGGCTGCACCTTC. This codes for CASSHPGGGGCTF. The rearrangement joins TRBV7-9 to TRBJ1-2, with D possibly matching TRBD1 (6 bases). The germline gives CDR1 SEHNR, CDR2 FQNEAQ (reference sequence). The CDR3 is made up of 13 amino acids.

The V call is TRBV20-1, the J call TRBJ2-1; perhaps TRBD2 as D (6 bases). Germline lookup yields CDR1 DFQATT and CDR2 SNEGSKA (reference sequence). Trimming took 7 bases from V and 3 from J, leaving 10 bases between them. The CDR3 length is 12 residues. The CDR3, as DNA: TGCAGTGGGACGGGGGACTACAATGAGCAGTTCTTC. Protein product: CSGTGDYNEQFF.

This clonotype was found a few times. This rearrangement joins TRBV6-2 or TRBV6-3 to TRBJ2-7; D gene ambiguous. Between the trimmed V and J ends, which lost 2 bases and 7 bases, there was a span of 15 bases. This CDR3 contains 14 residues. Germline assignment: CDR1 MNHEY and CDR2 SVGEGT. This CDR3 reads CASSYNPELGEQYF. CDR3 nucleotides: TGTGCCAGCAGTTACAATCCAGAACTGGGGGAGCAGTACTTC.

The chain has TRBV11-2 and TRBJ2-7, with D maybe TRBD2 (5 bases). V lost 7 bases, J lost 4 bases, and 20 bases lay in between. Germline CDR1 SGHAT, CDR2 FQNNGV. The length of the CDR3 is 15 residues. CDR3 region: CASNCTGWIPYEQYF. As DNA, the CDR3 is TGTGCCAGCAACTGTACGGGGTGGATTCCTTACGAGCAGTACTTC.

The chain uses TRBV7-2 and TRBJ2-7, with D tentatively TRBD2 (5 bases). The CDR3 totals 14 residues. Germline-derived CDR1 and CDR2 are SGHTA and FQGNSA. Trimming pared 5 bases from V and 4 bases from J, leaving 15 bases between. The CDR3 protein is CASSPRGGPYEQYF. The CDR3, as DNA: TGTGCCAGCAGCCCCCGCGGCGGGCCTTACGAGCAGTACTTC.

V is TRBV3-1 and J is TRBJ2-4; D may be TRBD1 (5 bases). Germline V lookup: CDR1 LGHDT, CDR2 YNNKEL (reference sequence). V lost 1 base and J 13 bases, leaving 20 bases between the germline ends. The CDR3 sequence is 15 residues long. This CDR3 reads CASSQARVWYNEQYF. CDR3 DNA sequence: TGTGCCAGCAGCCAAGCCAGGGTGTGGTACAATGAGCAGTACTTC.

This rearrangement joins TRBV6-2 or TRBV6-3 to TRBJ2-5; 8 bases are a match to TRBD2. CDR3 length: 15 amino acids. Germline CDR1 reads MNHEY; CDR2 reads SVGEGT. Trimming took 0 bases from V and 5 from J; bases not matched to a gene: 5. The CDR3 protein is CASSYSLAGWETQYF. The DNA of the CDR3 is TGTGCCAGCAGTTACTCCCTAGCGGGTTGGGAGACCCAGTACTTC.

The chain recombines TRBV2 with TRBJ2-3; the match to TRBD2 covers 9 bases. Germline assignment: CDR1 SNHLY and CDR2 FYNNEI. The length of the CDR3 is 17 residues. J was trimmed by 0 bases and V by 2 bases; bases with no gene match: 6. The CDR3 nucleotides read TGTGCCAGCAGTGAACTGGTGACTAGCGGTAGCACAGATACGCAGTATTTT. Encoded protein: CASSELVTSGSTDTQYF.

The CDR3 reads CATSDLSGTGPYNEQFF. The DNA for the CDR3 is TGTGCCACCAGTGATTTGTCCGGGACAGGGCCCTACAATGAGCAGTTCTTC. The chain has TRBV24-1 and TRBJ2-1; TRBD1 matches at 9 bases. This CDR3 is built from 17 residues. V lost 0 bases to trimming and J lost 2 bases; unmatched junction nucleotides: 4. Germline V gene lookup returns CDR1 KGHDR and CDR2 SFDVKD.

The chain recombines TRBV7-2 with TRBJ2-3; 10 bases map to TRBD1. The CDR3 totals 16 residues. Trimming cost V 1 base and J 3 bases; bases outside gene matches: 4. Germline CDR1 SGHTA, CDR2 FQGNSA. Here the CDR3 DNA reads TGTGCCAGCAGCTTAGGGGGACAGGGGCGGACAGATACGCAGTATTTT. Residues: CASSLGGQGRTDTQYF.

The chain recombines TRBV6-1 with TRBJ2-7; D possibly uses TRBD1 or TRBD2 (5 bases each). The closer fit of TRBJ2-5 to the DNA end suggests the J call may be wrong. The CDR3 contains 13 residues. Germline V lookup: CDR1 MNHNS, CDR2 SASEGT. CDR3 in amino acids: CAIVGGFGETQYF. The CDR3, as DNA: TGTGCCATAGTTGGGGGTTTCGGGGAGACCCAGTACTTC.

The chain joins TRBV20-1 to TRBJ2-7, with D perhaps assigned TRBD1 or TRBD2 (5 bases each). Matching the DNA end better, TRBJ2-5 makes the J call doubtful. The CDR3 runs 12 residues. The germline CDR1 and CDR2 sequences are DFQATT and SNEGSKA (reference sequence). The CDR3 region has the DNA TGCAGTGCTAGCATAGTTGGGGGGACCCAGTACTTC. Protein sequence: CSASIVGGTQYF.

The chain carries TRBV20-1 and TRBJ2-5; D call uncertain. This CDR3 region has 16 residues. Germline CDR1 DFQATT, CDR2 SNEGSKA (reference sequence). V gave up 5 bases and J gave up 2 bases, with 21 bases separating them. The DNA for the CDR3 is TGCAGTGCTTTCCCCTCCGGCGGACGGTATCAAGAGACCCAGTACTTC. Protein: CSAFPSGGRYQETQYF.